This TCR beta chain was obtained from a study of response to subunit inactivated influenza vaccine. The CDR3 runs 12 residues. V lost 6 bases and J 2 bases, leaving 8 bases between the germline ends. The germline gives CDR1 MDHEN, CDR2 SYDVKM. TCRdb re-called the RT-PCR reads with MiXCR, one entry per CDR3 protein. The sample includes about 540,000 distinct CDR3 sequences, less than 25% seen only once; the top ten take around 2.8%. The same sample was also used in a study of T cells expressing NK-cell markers. That investigation notes: cDNA encoding TCR beta was synthesized via 5'RACE template switching incorporating UMIs. All TCR beta repertoires analysed originated from sorted CD3+CD56+NKG2C+, CD3+CD56+NKG2C- and CD3+CD56-NKG2C+ T cells. Seropositivity for HCMV was found in most of the eight sequenced donors, with one seronegative. Dominance of the CD3+CD56-NKG2C+ fraction by these clonotypes also held in a handful of donors. Unclear, still, was the HCMV specificity of the expanded NKG2C+ T cell clones.

The specimen comprised CD4+ T cells sorted from PBMCs, sampled about 11 days after vaccination. The rearrangement links TRBV28 to TRBJ2-7; D unresolved. The TCR comes from a man aged 50 to 59 who received an inactivated influenza vaccine. CDR3 nucleotides: TGTGCCAGCAGCCGGGCCACCTACGAGCAGTACTTC. Its protein is CASSRATYEQYF.